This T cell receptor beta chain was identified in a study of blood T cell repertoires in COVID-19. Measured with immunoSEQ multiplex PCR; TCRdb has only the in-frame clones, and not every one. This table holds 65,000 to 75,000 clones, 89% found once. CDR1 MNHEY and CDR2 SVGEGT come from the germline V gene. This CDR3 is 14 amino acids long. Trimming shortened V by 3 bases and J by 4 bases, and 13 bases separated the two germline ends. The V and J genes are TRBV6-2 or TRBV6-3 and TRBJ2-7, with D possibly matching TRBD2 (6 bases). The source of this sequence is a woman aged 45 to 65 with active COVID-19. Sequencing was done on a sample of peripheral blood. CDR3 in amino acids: CASSYTGSGYEQYF. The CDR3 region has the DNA TGTGCCAGCAGTTATACCGGGAGTGGGTACGAGCAGTACTTC.